The source of this T cell receptor (beta chain) is a study of somatic mutations in cytotoxic T cells in rheumatoid arthritis. Findings and limits, study-wide: Among rheumatoid arthritis patients, TRBV07 appeared slightly underrepresented, and this finding was left without any adjustment for multiple comparisons. Antigenic targets recognized by the expanded CD8+ clones remained undetermined. Age-matched healthy controls and rheumatoid arthritis patients had CD8+ T-cell clonality that did not differ significantly.

Authors' data handling: Patient CD8+ clones above 1% seldom matched published virus-specific TCRB sequences. Using immunoSEQ multiplex PCR, the repertoire was profiled, and TCRdb retains in-frame clones only, with some absent. That table supplies the V and J calls and clone size; D and trimming were determined from the DNA. This sample has approximately 20,000 clones, with approximately 82% found just once. This clone has only a few counts. Its antigen is not known. The CDR3 is 15 amino acids. Germline CDR1 is MRHNA and CDR2 is SNTAGT. The V gene lost 2 bases and the J gene lost 0 bases, with 9 bases spanning the gap.

The specimen was CD8+ T cells sorted from blood. V and J are TRBV6-4 and TRBJ2-3; tentative D call: TRBD2 (7 bases). This sequence was found in a man aged 18-30 years with rheumatoid arthritis. The CDR3 DNA sequence: TGTGCCAGCAGTGACGGGGGGGCTAGCACAGATACGCAGTATTTT. Its translation: CASSDGGASTDTQYF.